Presented here are 28 T cell receptor beta chains from one specimen sequenced in a study of cytomegalovirus exposure and HLA in healthy donors. PCR primers comprised 60 Vbeta and 13 Jbeta primers. The protocol was immunoSEQ multiplex PCR, while the TCRdb copy is restricted to in-frame clones and leaves out a portion. The repertoire consists of 150,000 to 200,000 clones, with roughly 80% occurring once and the leading ten covering more than 0.9%. The sequencing sample was made of PBMCs. The receptors here all came from a girl aged 2-10 years in good health and CMV-seropositive.

The chain couples TRBV2 to TRBJ2-5; 8 bases are a match to TRBD2. V shed 2 bases and J 4 bases; nucleotides not matched to a gene: 0. This CDR3 has 13 residues. Germline V gene sequence: CDR1 SNHLY, CDR2 FYNNEI. CDR3 loop: CASSERGGETQYF. The CDR3 DNA reads TGTGCCAGCAGTGAACGGGGGGGAGAGACCCAGTACTTC.

This sequence joins TRBV4-2 and TRBJ1-1; perhaps TRBD1 as D (6 bases). The CDR3 spans 13 residues. Germline V gene data show CDR1 as LGHNA and CDR2 as YNFKEQ. Deletions cut 2 bases from V and 5 bases from J, with 9 bases between. The DNA of the CDR3 is TGTGCCAGCAGCCAACCACAGGGTACTGAAGCTTTCTTT. Translation: CASSQPQGTEAFF.

This sequence joins TRBV29-1 and TRBJ2-7; TRBD1 matches 7 bases. Germline trimming cut 5 bases from V and 5 bases from J; bases unmatched to any gene: 9. Germline V gene data show CDR1 as SQVTM and CDR2 as ANQGSEA. The CDR3 loop spans 13 amino acids. The CDR3 protein is CSVRQGEWNEQYF. The CDR3 nucleotides read TGCAGCGTTCGACAGGGAGAGTGGAACGAGCAGTACTTC.

The chain combines TRBV30 with TRBJ1-2, with D tentatively TRBD1 (6 bases). Trimming removed 4 bases at V and 3 bases at J, with 9 bases between. The CDR3 is 12 residues long. The germline gives CDR1 GTSNPN, CDR2 SVGIG (reference sequence). The CDR3 region is CAWTRGYYGYTF. CDR3 in DNA: TGTGCCTGGACCAGGGGATACTATGGCTACACCTTC.

The rearrangement links TRBV30 to TRBJ1-2; TRBD1 might be the D (6 bases). V dropped 7 bases and J dropped 4 bases, with 16 bases sitting between them. The germline gives CDR1 GTSNPN, CDR2 SVGIG (reference sequence). CDR3 length: 13 amino acids. The CDR3 nucleotides are TGTGCCTACACATTTCGACAGGTCTATGGCTACACCTTC. Translated: CAYTFRQVYGYTF.

The rearrangement links TRBV30 to TRBJ1-5; no reliable D call. Germline CDR1 GTSNPN, CDR2 SVGIG (reference sequence). Trimming took off 1 base at V and 0 bases at J, with 7 bases between the two ends. This CDR3 contains 14 residues. The CDR3 coding sequence is TGTGCCTGGAGTGCGGGGAGTAGCAATCAGCCCCAGCATTTT. This codes for CAWSAGSSNQPQHF.

This clone has a handful of counts. The V and J genes are TRBV19 and TRBJ2-7, with D perhaps matching TRBD2 (6 bases). Germline values: CDR1 LNHDA, CDR2 SQIVND (reference sequence). This CDR3 contains 15 residues. V gave up 3 bases and J gave up 1 base, with 13 bases separating them. The CDR3 DNA is TGTGCCAGTAGTATCTCGGCTAGCGAATCCTACGAGCAGTACTTC. Translating gives CASSISASESYEQYF.

The CDR3: CASSPGQSGQISYEQYF. CDR3 nucleotides: TGTGCCAGCTCACCGGGACAGAGCGGGCAGATCTCCTACGAGCAGTACTTC. The chain recombines TRBV18 with TRBJ2-7; D may be TRBD1 (7 bases). The germline V gene has CDR1 KGHSH and CDR2 LQKENI. V lost 3 bases to trimming and J lost 0 bases, with 18 bases between them. The CDR3 is 17 amino acids.

This sequence joins TRBV2 and TRBJ1-2; D may be TRBD1 (6 bases). The V end was cut by 4 bases, the J end by 4 bases, with 16 bases between. CDR1 and CDR2 from the germline V gene are SNHLY and FYNNEI. There are 15 residues in the CDR3. CDR3: CASSGIAGATYGYTF. In DNA form, the CDR3 reads TGTGCCAGCAGTGGAATCGCAGGGGCTACCTATGGCTACACCTTC. Complete variable domain (other parts from reference TRBV2 and TRBJ1-2): EPEVTQTPSHQVTQMGQEVILRCVPISNHLYFYWYRQILGQKVEFLVSFYNNEISEKSEIFDDQFSVERPDGSNFTLKIRSTKLEDSAMYFCASSGIAGATYGYTFGSGTRLTVV.

The sample holds one count of this clone. V and J are TRBV28 and TRBJ2-1, with 9 bases lining up with TRBD2. Germline trimming cut 6 bases from V and 8 bases from J; bases unmatched to any gene: 5. There are 13 residues in the CDR3. Germline CDR1 and CDR2: MDHEN and SYDVKM. The CDR3 DNA is TGTGCCAGCAGACCCAGACTAGCGGATGAGCAGTTCTTC. The encoded protein is CASRPRLADEQFF.

The chain is built from TRBV30 and TRBJ1-2; TRBD1 agrees at 9 bases. The germline V gene encodes CDR1 GTSNPN and CDR2 SVGIG (reference sequence). This CDR3 has 14 residues. V dropped 3 bases and J dropped 8; count of bases not matched to a gene: 10. The CDR3 is CAWRNQQGAGGYTF. The CDR3 region has the DNA TGTGCCTGGAGGAATCAACAGGGGGCTGGGGGCTACACCTTC.

This clone was recorded once. The chain is built from TRBV19 and TRBJ1-1; D ambiguous. The V and J ends lost 3 bases and 0 bases respectively, with 11 bases between them. The CDR3 is 15 residues long. Germline V CDR1 and CDR2: LNHDA, SQIVND (reference sequence). The CDR3 DNA sequence: TGTGCCAGTAGTATCCGCCTAAGCGTGAACACTGAAGCTTTCTTT. Translated, it gives CASSIRLSVNTEAFF.

The chain is built from TRBV4-1 and TRBJ2-3, with no clear D. Germline assignment: CDR1 MGHRA and CDR2 YSYEKL. Trimming pared 4 bases from V and 1 base from J, leaving 12 bases between. The CDR3 spans 15 residues. CDR3 in amino acids: CASSPVVLGTDTQYF. Written as DNA, the CDR3 is TGCGCCAGCAGCCCGGTGGTCTTGGGCACAGATACGCAGTATTTT.

This chain joins TRBV28 and TRBJ1-1, with D possibly matching TRBD1 (5 bases). Trimming took off 5 bases at V and 3 bases at J, with 7 bases between the two ends. CDR3 length equals 12 residues. Germline assignment: CDR1 MDHEN and CDR2 SYDVKM. The CDR3: CASSRQYTEAFF. DNA of the CDR3: TGTGCCAGCAGTCGACAGTACACTGAAGCTTTCTTT.

This chain links TRBV30 with TRBJ2-5; D is uncertain. V lost 3 bases, J lost 2 bases, and 10 bases lay in between. Germline CDR1 reads GTSNPN; CDR2 reads SVGIG (reference sequence). This CDR3 region has 13 residues. The CDR3 DNA is TGTGCCTGGAGACCTCAGGTACAAGAGACCCAGTACTTC. It translates to CAWRPQVQETQYF.

The rearrangement links TRBV18 to TRBJ2-7; 7 nucleotides agree with TRBD2. The J segment lost 2 bases and the V segment lost 3 bases, leaving 4 bases of the junction unmatched. The germline V gene has CDR1 KGHSH and CDR2 LQKENI. This CDR3 has 14 residues. The CDR3 DNA sequence: TGTGCCAGCTCACCCGGACTAGTTGCCTACGAGCAGTACTTC. It encodes CASSPGLVAYEQYF.

The chain carries TRBV11-2 and TRBJ1-2; 8 nucleotides line up with TRBD1. The CDR3 consists of 15 residues. Germline trimming cut 2 bases from V and 7 bases from J; bases unmatched to any gene: 9. CDR1 is SGHAT, CDR2 FQNNGV, per germline. CDR3 DNA: TGTGCCAGCAGCTTACAGGGGGCGCAGGCGTCTGGCTACACCTTC. It encodes CASSLQGAQASGYTF.

The genes are TRBV5-1 and TRBJ2-7; possibly TRBD2 for D (6 bases). Deletions cut 0 bases from V and 0 bases from J, with 13 bases between. Per the germline V gene, CDR1 is SGHRS and CDR2 is YFSETQ. This CDR3 spans 16 amino acids. CDR3 sequence reads: CASSLVGLPSSYEQYF. Here the CDR3 DNA reads TGCGCCAGCAGCTTGGTGGGACTCCCGAGCTCCTACGAGCAGTACTTC.

The chain links TRBV20-1 to TRBJ1-1, with D perhaps matching TRBD1 (5 bases). CDR3 length: 11 amino acids. The germline CDR1 and CDR2 sequences are DFQATT and SNEGSKA (reference sequence). Trimming took off 5 bases at V and 11 bases at J, with 15 bases between the two ends. Here the CDR3 DNA reads TGCAGTGCTTTGGCGGGGCGCCAGGCTTTCTTT. Encoded protein: CSALAGRQAFF.

In DNA, the CDR3 is TGTGCCAGCAGCTCATGGACAGGGGGAGAGACCCAGTACTTC. This translates into CASSSWTGGETQYF. The chain has TRBV9 and TRBJ2-5; 10 bases line up with TRBD1. Per the germline V gene, CDR1 is SGDLS and CDR2 is YYNGEE. The CDR3 spans 14 residues. V was pared by 4 bases and J by 4 bases, with 4 bases of the junction left unmatched. Variable domain in full (rest from reference TRBV9 and TRBJ2-5): DSGVTQTPKHLITATGQRVTLRCSPRSGDLSVYWYQQSLDQGLQFLIQYYNGEERAKGNILERFSAQQFPDLHSELNLSSLELGDSALYFCASSSWTGGETQYFGPGTRLLVL.

V is TRBV5-1 and J is TRBJ1-1; TRBD1 is a possible D gene (6 bases). Trimming removed 0 bases from V and 3 bases from J, with 15 bases in between. The CDR3 has 16 amino acids. Germline V gene data show CDR1 as SGHRS and CDR2 as YFSETQ. Here the CDR3 reads CASSLALGGRYTEAFF. In DNA form, the CDR3 reads TGCGCCAGCAGCTTGGCCTTAGGGGGAAGGTACACTGAAGCTTTCTTT.

The CDR3 DNA reads as TGTGCCAGCAGTTGGTCGGGGGTCGGCTACACCTTC. Translating gives CASSWSGVGYTF. The chain joins TRBV25-1 to TRBJ1-2; tentative D call: TRBD1 (5 bases). Trimming left V 5 bases short and J 8 bases short, with 12 bases between. Per the germline V gene, CDR1 is MGHDK and CDR2 is SYGVNS. The CDR3 has 12 amino acids.

This chain joins TRBV30 and TRBJ1-5; a possible D gene is TRBD1 (5 bases). Looked up from germline, CDR1 is GTSNPN and CDR2 is SVGIG (reference sequence). The V end was cut by 1 base, the J end by 7 bases, with 11 bases between. The CDR3 totals 13 residues. The CDR3 region is CAWSEQGRQPQHF. The CDR3 nucleotides read TGTGCCTGGAGTGAGCAGGGTCGACAGCCCCAGCATTTT. Complete variable domain (other parts from reference TRBV30 and TRBJ1-5): SQTIHQWPATLVQPVGSPLSLECTVEGTSNPNLYWYRQAAGRGLQLLFYSVGIGQISSEVPQNLSASRPQDRQFILSSKKLLLSDSGFYLCAWSEQGRQPQHFGDGTRLSIL.

The rearrangement uses TRBV6-5 and TRBJ2-7; TRBD2 matches 9 bases. Germline lookup yields CDR1 MNHEY and CDR2 SVGAGI. The CDR3 loop spans 15 amino acids. J gave up 5 bases and V 4 bases, and 9 bases lay outside the gene matches. This CDR3 is CASSSLGTSLHEQYF. In nucleotides, the CDR3 is TGTGCCAGCAGTTCTTTAGGGACTAGCCTCCACGAGCAGTACTTC.

The J gene is TRBJ2-5, the V gene TRBV9; the D is unclear. The V gene lost 3 bases and the J gene lost 2 bases, with 14 bases spanning the gap. The germline gives CDR1 SGDLS, CDR2 YYNGEE. This CDR3 contains 15 residues. The DNA for the CDR3 is TGTGCCAGCAGCGGACGCAACAGACGTCAAGAGACCCAGTACTTC. This gives the protein CASSGRNRRQETQYF.

This chain joins TRBV5-4 and TRBJ2-5; D might be TRBD2 (6 bases). The CDR3 spans 12 residues. In germline, CDR1 is SGHNT, CDR2 YYREEE (reference sequence). Trimming took 2 bases from V and 5 from J, leaving 7 bases between them. CDR3 region: CASSFGGETQYF. CDR3 bases: TGTGCCAGCAGCTTCGGGGGTGAGACCCAGTACTTC.

The gene calls are TRBV28 and TRBJ2-3, with 10 nucleotides matching TRBD2. The CDR3 extends over 20 amino acids. With 6 bases clipped from V and 2 bases from J, the junction kept 20 bases outside the gene matches. Germline V gene data show CDR1 as MDHEN and CDR2 as SYDVKM. CDR3: CASSPAGLAGAEYHTDTQYF. The CDR3 nucleotides are TGTGCCAGCAGCCCTGCGGGGCTAGCGGGAGCCGAATACCACACAGATACGCAGTATTTT.

J is TRBJ1-5 and V is TRBV7-9; D is ambiguous. Germline lookup yields CDR1 SEHNR and CDR2 FQNEAQ (reference sequence). The germline V and J ends were trimmed by 1 base and 6 bases, with 7 bases remaining between them. The CDR3 spans 13 residues. The CDR3 bases are TGTGCCAGCAGCTTAGGTAGCCCTCAGCCCCAGCATTTT. Translated: CASSLGSPQPQHF.